This T cell receptor (beta chain) appears in the sequencing data of a study of T cell changes during pregnancy in multiple sclerosis. Deletions cut 3 bases from V and 8 bases from J, with 17 bases between. The CDR3 has 15 residues. Germline V gives CDR1 SGHVS, CDR2 FNYEAQ. This clone was detected a few times. Assay: immunoSEQ multiplex PCR; the TCRdb copy retains only in-frame clones and omits some. The sample contains tens of thousands of clones, more than 80% of which appear only once. The chain has TRBV7-6 and TRBJ2-1; D is perhaps TRBD2 (6 bases). The sequenced sample was CD4+ T cells from peripheral blood mononuclear cells, obtained before pregnancy. This TCR came from a female donor with multiple sclerosis, enrolled in a pregnancy study. The CDR3 nucleotides are TGTGCCAGCAGCTTGGTAGGGTTAGCGGTAGATGAGCAGTTCTTC. Amino acid sequence: CASSLVGLAVDEQFF.